A selection of T cell receptor beta chains follows, all from one sample in a study of cytomegalovirus exposure and HLA in healthy donors. Repertoires were generated with immunoSEQ multiplex PCR, while TCRdb's copy carries only in-frame clones and drops some. The data show 100,000 to 150,000 clones, approximately 68% seen once. The source material was PBMCs. These receptor sequences come from a man aged 25 to 40 in good health and CMV-seropositive. CDR3s include the opening cysteine and the closing phenylalanine or tryptophan. Fields, in order: CDR3 protein, CDR3 DNA, J gene, clone size, D gene, V gene. The D gene is left open where the match is weak. The size entry is marked missing in some rows and otherwise reads once, few, many or a size class.

CDR3 protein: CATSRDGRDNSPLHF
CDR3 DNA: TGTGCCACCAGCAGAGATGGGAGGGATAATTCACCCCTCCACTTT
J gene: TRBJ1-6
clone size: .
D gene: .
V gene: TRBV15

CDR3 protein: CASSEQGVQTDTQYF
CDR3 DNA: TGTGCCAGCAGTGAACAGGGGGTCCAGACAGATACGCAGTATTTT
J gene: TRBJ2-3
clone size: .
D gene: TRBD1
V gene: TRBV2

CDR3 protein: CASSQSFRVNTEAFF
CDR3 DNA: TGTGCCAGCAGCCAATCATTCAGGGTGAACACTGAAGCTTTCTTT
J gene: TRBJ1-1
clone size: .
D gene: .
V gene: TRBV16

CDR3 protein: CASSLGGAGEETQYF
CDR3 DNA: TGTGCCAGCAGCTTGGGCGGTGCAGGGGAAGAGACCCAGTACTTC
J gene: TRBJ2-5
clone size: .
D gene: .
V gene: TRBV5-4

CDR3 protein: CASSFRWATQETQYF
CDR3 DNA: TGTGCCAGTAGTTTTAGATGGGCCACTCAAGAGACCCAGTACTTC
J gene: TRBJ2-5
clone size: .
D gene: .
V gene: TRBV19

CDR3 protein: CASSLENFRSSYEQYF
CDR3 DNA: TGTGCCAGCAGCTTAGAGAACTTTCGGAGCTCCTACGAGCAGTACTTC
J gene: TRBJ2-7
clone size: few
D gene: .
V gene: TRBV11-2

CDR3 protein: CASSSTGFGANVLTF
CDR3 DNA: TGTGCTAGCAGCTCAACAGGGTTCGGGGCCAACGTCCTGACTTTC
J gene: TRBJ2-6
clone size: .
D gene: .
V gene: TRBV7-7

CDR3 protein: CASSQAAYAGTQYF
CDR3 DNA: TGTGCCAGCAGCCAAGCCGCATACGCAGGAACCCAGTACTTC
J gene: TRBJ2-5
clone size: .
D gene: .
V gene: TRBV14

CDR3 protein: CASSEGYGLAGGLEQFF
CDR3 DNA: TGTGCCAGCAGTGAAGGATACGGACTAGCGGGAGGATTGGAGCAGTTCTTC
J gene: TRBJ2-1
clone size: .
D gene: TRBD2
V gene: TRBV6-1

CDR3 protein: CASSNRQGNNEQFF
CDR3 DNA: TGTGCCAGCAGTAATCGACAGGGGAACAATGAGCAGTTCTTC
J gene: TRBJ2-1
clone size: .
D gene: TRBD1
V gene: TRBV27

CDR3 protein: CASSLVTTIDGYTF
CDR3 DNA: TGTGCCAGCAGCTTAGTAACAACAATCGATGGCTACACCTTC
J gene: TRBJ1-2
clone size: .
D gene: .
V gene: TRBV7-9

CDR3 protein: CASSRLAGADTGELFF
CDR3 DNA: TGCGCCAGCAGCCGTTTAGCGGGAGCTGACACCGGGGAGCTGTTTTTT
J gene: TRBJ2-2
clone size: .
D gene: TRBD2
V gene: TRBV4-3

CDR3 protein: CASSKQGNTEAFF
CDR3 DNA: TGTGCCAGCTCAAAACAGGGGAACACTGAAGCTTTCTTT
J gene: TRBJ1-1
clone size: once
D gene: .
V gene: TRBV18